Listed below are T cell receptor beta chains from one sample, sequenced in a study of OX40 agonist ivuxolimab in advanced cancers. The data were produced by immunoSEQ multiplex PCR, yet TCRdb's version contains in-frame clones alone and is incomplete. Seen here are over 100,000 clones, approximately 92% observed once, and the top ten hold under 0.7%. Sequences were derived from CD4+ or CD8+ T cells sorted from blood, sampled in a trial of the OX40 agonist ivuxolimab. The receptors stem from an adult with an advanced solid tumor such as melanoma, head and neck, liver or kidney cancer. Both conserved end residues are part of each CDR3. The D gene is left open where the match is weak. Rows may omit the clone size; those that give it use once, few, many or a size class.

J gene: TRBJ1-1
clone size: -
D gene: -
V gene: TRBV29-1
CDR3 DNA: TGCAGCGTTGAGGGGTCCCCGAGGGCTTTCTTT
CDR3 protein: CSVEGSPRAFF

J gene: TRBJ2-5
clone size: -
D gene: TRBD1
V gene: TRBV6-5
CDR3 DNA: TGTGCCAGCAGAGACAGGGAAGAGACCCAGTACTTC
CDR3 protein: CASRDREETQYF

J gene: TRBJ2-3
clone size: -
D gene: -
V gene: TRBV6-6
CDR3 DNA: TGTGCCAGCAGTTACTCGAGCCCGGACGAGAGCGATACGCAGTATTTT
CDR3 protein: CASSYSSPDESDTQYF

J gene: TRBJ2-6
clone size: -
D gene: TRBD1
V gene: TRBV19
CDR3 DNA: TGTGCCAGTAGACCAGGACAGGGGACCTCTGGGGCCAACGTCCTGACTTTC
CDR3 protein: CASRPGQGTSGANVLTF

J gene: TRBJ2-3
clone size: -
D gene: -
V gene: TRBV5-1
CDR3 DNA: TGCGCCAGCAGCTTGCTAGGCGGCCGGACAGTCACAGATACGCAGTATTTT
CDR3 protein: CASSLLGGRTVTDTQYF

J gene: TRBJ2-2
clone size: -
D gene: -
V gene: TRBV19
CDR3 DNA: TGTGCCAGTTACGGACAAACAACGAACACCGGGGAGCTGTTTTTT
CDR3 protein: CASYGQTTNTGELFF

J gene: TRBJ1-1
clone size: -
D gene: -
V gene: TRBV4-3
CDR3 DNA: TGCGCCAGCAGCCAAGACCCGGACAGGAACACTGAAGCTTTCTTT
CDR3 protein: CASSQDPDRNTEAFF

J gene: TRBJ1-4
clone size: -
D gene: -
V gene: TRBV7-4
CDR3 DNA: TGTGCCAGCAGCTTAGCGCGGACCGGGGGTCTAAAACTGTTTTTT
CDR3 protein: CASSLARTGGLKLFF

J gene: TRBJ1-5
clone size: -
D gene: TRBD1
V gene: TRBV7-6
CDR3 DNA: TGTGCCAGCAGCTTAGTCGGAGGGGGCTGGGATCAGCCCCAGCATTTT
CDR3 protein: CASSLVGGGWDQPQHF

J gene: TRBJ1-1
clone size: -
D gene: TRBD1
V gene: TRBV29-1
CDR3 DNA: TGCAGCGTCAAGCAGGGGGCGAACACTGAAGCTTTCTTT
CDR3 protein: CSVKQGANTEAFF

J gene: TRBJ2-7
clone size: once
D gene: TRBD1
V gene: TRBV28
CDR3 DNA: TGTGCCAGCAGTTCCCAGGGGGTCCTCTACGAGCAGTACTTC
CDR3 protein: CASSSQGVLYEQYF

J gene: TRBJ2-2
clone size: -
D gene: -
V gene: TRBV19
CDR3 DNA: TGTGCCAGTATCCCCAGGATCAACACCGGGGAGCTGTTTTTT
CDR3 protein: CASIPRINTGELFF

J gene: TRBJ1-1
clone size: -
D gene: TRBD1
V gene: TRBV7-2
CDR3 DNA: TGTGCCAGCAGCAAAGGACAGGGGTATGCTGAAGCTTTCTTT
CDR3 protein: CASSKGQGYAEAFF

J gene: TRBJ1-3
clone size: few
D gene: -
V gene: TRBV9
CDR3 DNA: TGTGCCAGCAGCGCAGACGCCGTGGCTTCTGGAAACACCATATATTTT
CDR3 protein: CASSADAVASGNTIYF

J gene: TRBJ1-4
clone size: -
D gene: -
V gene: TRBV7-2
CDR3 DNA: TGTGCCAGCAGCTTAGATCGCGCTTCTAATGAAAAACTGTTTTTT
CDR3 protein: CASSLDRASNEKLFF

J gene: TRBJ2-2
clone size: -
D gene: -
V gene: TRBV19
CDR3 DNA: TGTGCCACCGAGCGGGAGCTGTTTTTT
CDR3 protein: CATERELFF

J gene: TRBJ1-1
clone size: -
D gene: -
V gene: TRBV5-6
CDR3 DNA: TGTGCCAGCAGCTTGCTAGACACCGTGAACACTGAAGCTTTCTTT
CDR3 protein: CASSLLDTVNTEAFF

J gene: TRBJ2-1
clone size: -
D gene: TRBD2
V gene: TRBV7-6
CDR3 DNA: TGTGCCAGCAGCCGCGGGGGGAATGAGCAGTTCTTC
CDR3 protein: CASSRGGNEQFF

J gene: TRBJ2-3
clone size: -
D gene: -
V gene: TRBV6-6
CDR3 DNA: TGTGCCAGCAGTTACTGGGGCTCTACCACAGATACGCAGTATTTT
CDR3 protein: CASSYWGSTTDTQYF

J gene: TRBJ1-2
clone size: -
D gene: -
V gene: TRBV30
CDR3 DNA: TGTGCCTGGAGTTTAGTCCTTAACTATGGCTACACCTTC
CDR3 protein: CAWSLVLNYGYTF

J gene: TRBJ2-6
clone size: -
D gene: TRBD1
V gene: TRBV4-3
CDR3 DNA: TGCGCCAGCAGCCAAGGACCCGGACAGGGGCCGTCTGGGGCCAACGTCCTGACTTTC
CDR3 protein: CASSQGPGQGPSGANVLTF

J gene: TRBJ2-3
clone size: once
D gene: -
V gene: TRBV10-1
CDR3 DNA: TGCGCCAGCAGTGGACTGGCTACGCAGTATTTT
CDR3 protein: CASSGLATQYF

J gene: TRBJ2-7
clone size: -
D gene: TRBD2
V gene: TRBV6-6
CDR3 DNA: TGTGCCAGCAGCCCCGGAAGCGGGAGCTCCTACGAGCAGTACTTC
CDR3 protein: CASSPGSGSSYEQYF

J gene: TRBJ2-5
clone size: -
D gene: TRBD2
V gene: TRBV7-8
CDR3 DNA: TGTGCCAGCAGCTTTTACGGGGGGGCCGGAGAGACCCAGTACTTC
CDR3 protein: CASSFYGGAGETQYF

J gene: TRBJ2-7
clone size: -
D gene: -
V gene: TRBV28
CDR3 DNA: TGTGCCAGCAGTTGGGACCCGGGCAACGAGCAGTACTTC
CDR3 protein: CASSWDPGNEQYF

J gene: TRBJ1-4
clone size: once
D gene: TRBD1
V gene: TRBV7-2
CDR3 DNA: TGTGCCAGCAGCCCTGGACAGGCAACTAATGAAAAACTGTTTTTT
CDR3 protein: CASSPGQATNEKLFF

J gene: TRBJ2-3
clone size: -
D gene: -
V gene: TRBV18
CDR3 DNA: TGTGCCAGCTCACCCACTTCCGGCACAGATACGCAGTATTTT
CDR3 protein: CASSPTSGTDTQYF

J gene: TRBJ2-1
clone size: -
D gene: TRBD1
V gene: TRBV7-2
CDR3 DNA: TGTGCCAGCAGCTTAGCTGTCCACAGGGGTGTAAGCAATGAGCAGTTCTTC
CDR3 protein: CASSLAVHRGVSNEQFF

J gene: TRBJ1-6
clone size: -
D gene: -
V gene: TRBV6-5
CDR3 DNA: TGTGCCAGCACCCAAGTATTCGGGGGCGATTCACCCCTCCACTTT
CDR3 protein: CASTQVFGGDSPLHF

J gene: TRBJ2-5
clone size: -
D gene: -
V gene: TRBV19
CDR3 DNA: TGTGCCAGTAGTATCTCCAGGGTTACCAAAGAGACCCAGTACTTC
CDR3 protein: CASSISRVTKETQYF

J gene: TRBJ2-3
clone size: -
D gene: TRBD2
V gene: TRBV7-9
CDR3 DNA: TGTGCCAGCAGTGAGCGGGGGGTGGCAGATACGCAGTATTTT
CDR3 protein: CASSERGVADTQYF

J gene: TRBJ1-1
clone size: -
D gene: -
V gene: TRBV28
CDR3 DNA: TGTGCCAGCAGTTTATGGCAGAAGAACACTGAAGCTTTCTTT
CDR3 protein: CASSLWQKNTEAFF

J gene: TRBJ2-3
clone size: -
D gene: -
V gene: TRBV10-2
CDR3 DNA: TGCGCCAGCACAGGGTTGTGGGCAGATACGCAGTATTTT
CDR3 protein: CASTGLWADTQYF

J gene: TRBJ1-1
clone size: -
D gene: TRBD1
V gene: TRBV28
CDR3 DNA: TGTGCCAGCAGTCTTGGGACAGGGGGCAAAGCTTTCTTT
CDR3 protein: CASSLGTGGKAFF

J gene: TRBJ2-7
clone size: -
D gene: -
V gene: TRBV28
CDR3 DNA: TGTGCCAGCAGTGCACCCGGGACGGTAGCCTACGAGCAGTACTTC
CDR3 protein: CASSAPGTVAYEQYF

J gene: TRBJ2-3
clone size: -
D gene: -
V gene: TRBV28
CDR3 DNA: TGTGCCAGCGCCCGGGGGACAGATACGCAGTATTTT
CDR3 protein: CASARGTDTQYF

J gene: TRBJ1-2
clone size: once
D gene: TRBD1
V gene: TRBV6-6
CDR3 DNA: TGTGCCAGCAGGCCACAGGGGGCTGGGTATGGCTACACCTTC
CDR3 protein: CASRPQGAGYGYTF

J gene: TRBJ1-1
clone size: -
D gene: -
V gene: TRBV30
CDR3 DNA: TGTGCCTGGAGTGTAATGGGAGGGAACACTGAAGCTTTCTTT
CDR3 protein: CAWSVMGGNTEAFF

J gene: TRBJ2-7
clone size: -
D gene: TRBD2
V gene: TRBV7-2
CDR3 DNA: TGTGCCAGCAGCTTAAGGCGGGGGAGCTCCTACGAGCAGTACTTC
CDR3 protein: CASSLRRGSSYEQYF

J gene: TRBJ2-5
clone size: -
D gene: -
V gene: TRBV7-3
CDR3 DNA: TGTGCCAGCAGTTTACACGAACCGGGACCCCAAGAGACCCAGTACTTC
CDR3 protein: CASSLHEPGPQETQYF

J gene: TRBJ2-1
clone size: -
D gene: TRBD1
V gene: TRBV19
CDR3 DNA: TGTGCCAGTAGTAAAACCGGGACAGGGGGCTTTAGCTCCTACAATGAGCAGTTCTTC
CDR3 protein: CASSKTGTGGFSSYNEQFF

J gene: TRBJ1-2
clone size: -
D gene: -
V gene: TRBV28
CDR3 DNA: TGTGCCAGCAGTTTTTTTCGGGTTTATGGCTACACCTTC
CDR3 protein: CASSFFRVYGYTF

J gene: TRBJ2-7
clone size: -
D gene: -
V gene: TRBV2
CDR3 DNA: TGTGCCAGCCACGTCAACAGCCTCACCTACGAGCAGTACTTC
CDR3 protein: CASHVNSLTYEQYF

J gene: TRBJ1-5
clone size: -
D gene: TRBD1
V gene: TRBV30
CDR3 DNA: TGTGCCTGGAGTGCAGGGGGTAATCAGCCCCAGCATTTT
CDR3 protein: CAWSAGGNQPQHF

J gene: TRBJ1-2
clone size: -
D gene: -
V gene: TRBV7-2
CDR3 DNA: TGTGCCAGCAGCACCCACCCGGAGAGCTATGGCTACACCTTC
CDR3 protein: CASSTHPESYGYTF

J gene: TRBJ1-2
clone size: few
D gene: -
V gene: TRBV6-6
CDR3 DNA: TGTGCCAGCAGCCAATCCGGTGGCTACACCTTC
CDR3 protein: CASSQSGGYTF